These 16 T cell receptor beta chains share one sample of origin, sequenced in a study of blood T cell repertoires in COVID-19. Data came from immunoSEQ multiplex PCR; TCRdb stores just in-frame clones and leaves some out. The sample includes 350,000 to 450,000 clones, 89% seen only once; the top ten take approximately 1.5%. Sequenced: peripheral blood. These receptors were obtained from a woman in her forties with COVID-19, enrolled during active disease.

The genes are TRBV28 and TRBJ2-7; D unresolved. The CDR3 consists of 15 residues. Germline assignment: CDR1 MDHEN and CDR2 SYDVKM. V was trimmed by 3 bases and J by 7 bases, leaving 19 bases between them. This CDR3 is CASSFAGPPSPEQYF. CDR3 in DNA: TGTGCCAGCAGTTTCGCAGGCCCACCCTCCCCGGAGCAGTACTTC.

CDR3 coding DNA: TGTGCCAGCAGCCAAGTCGCCAGGGGGGAAAAACTGTTTTTT. Translation: CASSQVARGEKLFF. The rearrangement uses TRBV4-2 and TRBJ1-4, with 7 bases matching TRBD1. Germline CDR1 reads LGHNA; CDR2 reads YNFKEQ. Germline trimming cut 1 base from V and 8 bases from J; bases unmatched to any gene: 4. The CDR3 has 14 amino acids.

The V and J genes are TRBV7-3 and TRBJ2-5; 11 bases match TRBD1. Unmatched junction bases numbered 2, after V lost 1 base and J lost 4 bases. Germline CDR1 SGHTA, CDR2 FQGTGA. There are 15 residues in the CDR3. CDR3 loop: CASSLSGTGGETQYF. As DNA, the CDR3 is TGTGCCAGCAGCTTAAGTGGGACAGGGGGAGAGACCCAGTACTTC.

The CDR3 nucleotides are TGTGCCAGCAGTTCGGGGATCCGTAATGAAAAACTGTTTTTT. The encoded protein is CASSSGIRNEKLFF. This chain joins TRBV6-4 and TRBJ1-4; no firm D call. The CDR3 runs 14 residues. CDR1 and CDR2 from the germline V gene are MRHNA and SNTAGT. V was pared by 5 bases and J by 4 bases, with 11 bases between.

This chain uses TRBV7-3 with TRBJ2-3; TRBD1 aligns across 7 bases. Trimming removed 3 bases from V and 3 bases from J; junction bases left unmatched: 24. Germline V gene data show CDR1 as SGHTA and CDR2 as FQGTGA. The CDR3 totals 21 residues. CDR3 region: CASSLSGPKAFGTADTDTQYF. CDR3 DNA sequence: TGTGCCAGCAGCTTGAGCGGACCTAAGGCATTCGGGACAGCAGATACAGATACGCAGTATTTT. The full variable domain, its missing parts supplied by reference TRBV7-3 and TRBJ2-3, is GAGVSQTPSNKVTEKGKYVELRCDPISGHTALYWYRQSLGQGPEFLIYFQGTGAADDSGLPNDRFFAVRPEGSVSTLKIQRTERGDSAVYLCASSLSGPKAFGTADTDTQYFGPGTRLTVL.

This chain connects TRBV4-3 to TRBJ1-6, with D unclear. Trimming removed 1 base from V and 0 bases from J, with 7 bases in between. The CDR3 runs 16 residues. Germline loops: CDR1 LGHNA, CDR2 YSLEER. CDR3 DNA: TGCGCCAGCAGCCAAGTCGGGAGCTCCTATAATTCACCCCTCCACTTT. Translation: CASSQVGSSYNSPLHF.

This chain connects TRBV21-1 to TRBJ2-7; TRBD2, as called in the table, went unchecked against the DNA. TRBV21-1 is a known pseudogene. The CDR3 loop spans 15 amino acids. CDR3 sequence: CASSKERGGIYEQYF. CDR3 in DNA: TGTGCCAGCAGCAAAGAGAGGGGGGGTATCTACGAGCAGTACTTC.

The CDR3 bases are TGTGCCAGTAGTATAAGGAGGACAGACACCAATTTGAACACTGAAGCTTTCTTT. Translated: CASSIRRTDTNLNTEAFF. The rearrangement joins TRBV19 to TRBJ1-1; D is possibly TRBD1 (6 bases). V gave up 2 bases and J gave up 0 bases, with 19 bases separating them. The CDR3 has 18 amino acids. CDR1 is LNHDA and CDR2 is SQIVND in the germline V gene (reference sequence).

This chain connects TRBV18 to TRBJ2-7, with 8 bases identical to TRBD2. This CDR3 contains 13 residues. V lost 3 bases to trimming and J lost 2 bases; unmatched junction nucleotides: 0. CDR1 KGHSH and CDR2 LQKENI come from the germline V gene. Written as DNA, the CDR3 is TGTGCCAGCTCACCGGGACTAGCCTACGAGCAGTACTTC. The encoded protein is CASSPGLAYEQYF. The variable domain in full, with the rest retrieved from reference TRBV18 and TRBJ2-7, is NAGVMQNPRHLVRRRGQEARLRCSPMKGHSHVYWYRQLPEEGLKFMVYLQKENIIDESGMPKERFSAEFPKEGPSILRIQQVVRGDSAAYFCASSPGLAYEQYFGPGTRLTVT.

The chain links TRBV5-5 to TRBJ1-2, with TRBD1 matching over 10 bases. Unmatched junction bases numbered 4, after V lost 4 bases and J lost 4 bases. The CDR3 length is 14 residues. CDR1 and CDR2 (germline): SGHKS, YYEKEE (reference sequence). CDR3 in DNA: TGTGCCAGCAGCGAAGGGACAGGGGTCTATGGCTACACCTTC. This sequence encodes CASSEGTGVYGYTF.

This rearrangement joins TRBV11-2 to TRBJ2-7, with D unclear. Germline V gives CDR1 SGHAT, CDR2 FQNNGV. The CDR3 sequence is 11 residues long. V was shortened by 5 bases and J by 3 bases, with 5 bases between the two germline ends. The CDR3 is CASSPSYEQYF. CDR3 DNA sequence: TGTGCCAGCAGCCCCAGCTACGAGCAGTACTTC.

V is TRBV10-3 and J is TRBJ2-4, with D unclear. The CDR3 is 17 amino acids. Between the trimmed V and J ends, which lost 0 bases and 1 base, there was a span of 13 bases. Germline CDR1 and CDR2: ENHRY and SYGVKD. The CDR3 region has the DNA TGTGCCATCAGTGAGTCGACCGGGTTTGAGGCCAAAAACATTCAGTACTTC. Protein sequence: CAISESTGFEAKNIQYF.

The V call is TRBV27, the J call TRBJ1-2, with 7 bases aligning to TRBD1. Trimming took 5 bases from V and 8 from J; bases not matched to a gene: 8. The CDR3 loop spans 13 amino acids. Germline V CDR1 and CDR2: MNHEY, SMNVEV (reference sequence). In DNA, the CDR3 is TGTGCCAGCAGTACCAGTGAGGGGGCGGGCTACACCTTC. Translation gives CASSTSEGAGYTF.

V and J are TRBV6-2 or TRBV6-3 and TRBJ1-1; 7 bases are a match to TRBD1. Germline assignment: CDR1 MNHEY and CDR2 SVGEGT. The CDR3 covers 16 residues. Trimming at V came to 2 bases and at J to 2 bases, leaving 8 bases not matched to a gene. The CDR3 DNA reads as TGTGCCAGCAGTTACAACAGGGGAGGCCTTAACACTGAAGCTTTCTTT. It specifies CASSYNRGGLNTEAFF.

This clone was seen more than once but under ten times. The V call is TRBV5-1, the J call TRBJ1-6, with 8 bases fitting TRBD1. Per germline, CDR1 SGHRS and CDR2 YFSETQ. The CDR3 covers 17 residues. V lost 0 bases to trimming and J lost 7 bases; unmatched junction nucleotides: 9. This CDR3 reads CASSLVAGGARNSPLHF. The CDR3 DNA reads TGCGCCAGCAGCTTGGTTGCAGGGGGCGCCCGGAATTCACCCCTCCACTTT.

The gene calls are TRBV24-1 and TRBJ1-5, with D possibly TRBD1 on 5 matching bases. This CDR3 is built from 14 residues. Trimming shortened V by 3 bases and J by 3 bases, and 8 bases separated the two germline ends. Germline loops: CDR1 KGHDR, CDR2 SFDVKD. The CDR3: CATSDKGYNQPQHF. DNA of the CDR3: TGTGCCACCAGTGATAAGGGGTACAATCAGCCCCAGCATTTT.